This T cell receptor beta chain stems from a study of PD-1 blockade in classical Hodgkin lymphoma. Looking at the study overall: A 3 mg/kg intravenous dose of nivolumab was received by patients every 2 weeks. The study's findings and limits: By cycle point C4D1, TCR diversity had risen significantly in CD4+ cells (but not CD8+ cells).

Of note for this clone: Its antigen is still unknown.

Profiled with immunoSEQ multiplex PCR; TCRdb holds only in-frame clones, not every one. The sample records 100,000 or so clones, about 92% being singletons. Time point: cycle 4 day 1 (C4D1), after more than 5 weeks of nivolumab. Every patient experienced relapse after autologous stem cell transplantation, and brentuximab vedotin exposure varied. The source was peripheral blood mononuclear cells (PBMCs), collected before the fourth cycle of nivolumab. This receptor was obtained from a human donor with classical Hodgkin lymphoma.

In nucleotides, the CDR3 is TGTGCCAGTAGTGTCTCGACTAGCGGGAGCTTCGAGCAGTACTTC. Amino acids: CASSVSTSGSFEQYF. The V and J genes are TRBV19 and TRBJ2-7; 12 bases fit TRBD2. The germline V gene encodes CDR1 LNHDA and CDR2 SQIVND (reference sequence). Trimming took 5 bases from V and 6 from J; bases not matched to a gene: 8. CDR3 size: 15 residues. The entire variable domain, with the rest obtained from reference TRBV19 and TRBJ2-7, is as follows: DGGITQSPKYLFRKEGQNVTLSCEQNLNHDAMYWYRQDPGQGLRLIYYSQIVNDFQKGDIAEGYSVSREKKESFPLTVTSAQKNPTAFYLCASSVSTSGSFEQYFGPGTRLTVT.